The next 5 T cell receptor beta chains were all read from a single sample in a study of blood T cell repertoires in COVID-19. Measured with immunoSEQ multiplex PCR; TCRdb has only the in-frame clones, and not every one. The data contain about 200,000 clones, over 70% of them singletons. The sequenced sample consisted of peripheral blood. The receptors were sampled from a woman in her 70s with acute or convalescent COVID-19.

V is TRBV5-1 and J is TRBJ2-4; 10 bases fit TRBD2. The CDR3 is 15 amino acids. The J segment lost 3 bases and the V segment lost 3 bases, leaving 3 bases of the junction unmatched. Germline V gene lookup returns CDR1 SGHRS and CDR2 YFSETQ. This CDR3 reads CASSSVAGGKNIQYF. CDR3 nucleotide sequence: TGCGCCAGCAGCTCCGTAGCGGGGGGCAAAAACATTCAGTACTTC.

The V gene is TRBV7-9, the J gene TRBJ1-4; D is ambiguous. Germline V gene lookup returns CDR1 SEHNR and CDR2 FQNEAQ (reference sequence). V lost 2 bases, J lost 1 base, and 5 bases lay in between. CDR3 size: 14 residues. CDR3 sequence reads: CASSLRETNEKLFF. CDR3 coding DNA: TGTGCCAGCAGCTTACGGGAAACTAATGAAAAACTGTTTTTT. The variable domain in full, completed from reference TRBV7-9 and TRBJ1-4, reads DTGVSQNPRHKITKRGQNVTFRCDPISEHNRLYWYRQTLGQGPEFLTYFQNEAQLEKSRLLSDRFSAERPKGSFSTLEIQRTEQGDSAMYLCASSLRETNEKLFFGSGTQLSVL.

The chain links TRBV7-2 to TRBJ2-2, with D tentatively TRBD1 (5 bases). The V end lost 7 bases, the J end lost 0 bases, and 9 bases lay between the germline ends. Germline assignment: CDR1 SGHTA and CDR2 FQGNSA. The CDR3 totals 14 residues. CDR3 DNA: TGTGCCAGCACGGAGACAGCGAACACCGGGGAGCTGTTTTTT. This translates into CASTETANTGELFF. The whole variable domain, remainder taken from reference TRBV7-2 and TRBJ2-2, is GAGVSQSPSNKVTEKGKDVELRCDPISGHTALYWYRQSLGQGLEFLIYFQGNSAPDKSGLPSDRFSAERTGGSVSTLTIQRTQQEDSAVYLCASTETANTGELFFGEGSRLTVL.

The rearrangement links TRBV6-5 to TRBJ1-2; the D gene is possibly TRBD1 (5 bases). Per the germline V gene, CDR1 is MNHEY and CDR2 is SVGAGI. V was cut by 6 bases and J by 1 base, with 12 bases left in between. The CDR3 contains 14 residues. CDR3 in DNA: TGTGCCAGCAGAATGGGGGGTTTTAACTATGGCTACACCTTC. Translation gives CASRMGGFNYGYTF.

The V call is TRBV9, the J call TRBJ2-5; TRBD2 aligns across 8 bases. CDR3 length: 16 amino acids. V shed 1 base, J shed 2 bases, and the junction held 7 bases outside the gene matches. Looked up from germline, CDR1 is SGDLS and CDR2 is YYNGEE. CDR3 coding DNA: TGTGCCAGCAGCGTACAAGCGGGGGACCTACAAGAGACCCAGTACTTC. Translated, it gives CASSVQAGDLQETQYF.